The next 12 T cell receptor beta chains were all read from a single sample in a study of early T cells in non-severe SARS-CoV-2 infection. TCRdb re-called the 5' RACE reads with MiXCR, one entry per CDR3 protein. The sample includes approximately 60,000 distinct CDR3 sequences, 7% to 10% seen only once; the top ten take 13%. The sample in question was whole blood, obtained at baseline. These TCRs come from an adult who was a healthcare worker with PCR-confirmed SARS-CoV-2 infection or an uninfected control (not recorded which).

This clonotype was seen only a few times. The chain couples TRBV7-8 to TRBJ2-7; no firm D call. V lost 5 bases and J 3 bases, leaving 5 bases between the germline ends. The length of the CDR3 is 11 residues. CDR1 is SGHVS and CDR2 is FQNEAQ in the germline V gene. CDR3 bases: TGTGCCAGCAGCCAGATCTACGAGCAGTACTTC. As protein: CASSQIYEQYF.

In this sample, this clonotype turned up many times. This chain uses TRBV7-3 with TRBJ2-5; no clear D. The CDR3 totals 13 residues. Per germline, CDR1 SGHTA and CDR2 FQGTGA. V was cut by 2 bases and J by 5 bases, with 9 bases left in between. CDR3 sequence: CASSLAPRETQYF. DNA of the CDR3: TGTGCCAGCAGCTTAGCTCCTCGGGAGACCCAGTACTTC.

This clonotype was detected many times. The chain combines TRBV7-9 with TRBJ2-1; D call uncertain. Germline values: CDR1 SEHNR, CDR2 FQNEAQ (reference sequence). This CDR3 has 16 amino acids. V gave up 1 base and J gave up 5 bases, with 15 bases separating them. The DNA of the CDR3 is TGTGCCAGCAGCTTAGGTAGTCAGTCGCATCACAATGAGCAGTTCTTC. It translates to CASSLGSQSHHNEQFF.

This clonotype has more than one count but fewer than ten. The gene calls are TRBV30 and TRBJ2-3; 8 nucleotides align to TRBD2. CDR1 is GTSNPN, CDR2 SVGIG, per germline (reference sequence). This CDR3 comprises 14 residues. Germline trimming cut 5 bases from V and 1 base from J; bases unmatched to any gene: 5. The CDR3 nucleotides read TGTGCCTGGGAGCGGGGGACGCGCACAGATACGCAGTATTTT. As protein: CAWERGTRTDTQYF. Full variable domain (rest looked up from reference TRBV30 and TRBJ2-3): SQTIHQWPATLVQPVGSPLSLECTVEGTSNPNLYWYRQAAGRGLQLLFYSVGIGQISSEVPQNLSASRPQDRQFILSSKKLLLSDSGFYLCAWERGTRTDTQYFGPGTRLTVL.

This clonotype was detected ten times or more. This chain connects TRBV6-1 to TRBJ2-7; D ambiguous. Germline values: CDR1 MNHNS, CDR2 SASEGT. This CDR3 is 13 amino acids long. V was pared by 8 bases and J by 4 bases, with 15 bases between. The CDR3 DNA reads as TGTGCCAGCGTCGGTGGGATAGATTACGAGCAGTACTTC. Translated: CASVGGIDYEQYF.

The table lists this clonotype with a few counts. This chain uses TRBV5-1 with TRBJ2-4; D gene ambiguous. The V end was cut by 0 bases, the J end by 0 bases, with 16 bases between. Germline V gene data show CDR1 as SGHRS and CDR2 as YFSETQ. The CDR3 has 18 amino acids. CDR3 sequence reads: CASSLDPHRILAKNIQYF. In nucleotides, the CDR3 is TGCGCCAGCAGCTTGGATCCTCATCGTATTCTAGCCAAAAACATTCAGTACTTC.

This clonotype was counted at least ten times. The chain employs TRBV20-1 and TRBJ2-1; TRBD2 matches at 7 bases. Germline CDR1 is DFQATT and CDR2 is SNEGSKA (reference sequence). The CDR3 has 15 residues. V lost 6 bases, J lost 2 bases, and 10 bases stayed unmatched. The CDR3 sequence: CSARTLAAPYNEQFF. Here the CDR3 DNA reads TGCAGTGCAAGGACCCTAGCGGCCCCCTACAATGAGCAGTTCTTC.

This clonotype was found many times. The chain links TRBV4-3 to TRBJ2-2; possibly TRBD1 for D (6 bases). The CDR3 has 14 residues. Germline V gene lookup returns CDR1 LGHNA and CDR2 YSLEER. Trimming took off 1 base at V and 7 bases at J, with 10 bases between the two ends. CDR3 DNA: TGCGCCAGCAGCCAAGCACAGGGTGGCGGGGAGCTGTTTTTT. Its protein is CASSQAQGGGELFF.

This clonotype has a handful of counts. The rearrangement links TRBV5-1 to TRBJ2-1; 7 nucleotides line up with TRBD2. Germline assignment: CDR1 SGHRS and CDR2 YFSETQ. The CDR3 contains 16 residues. V lost 0 bases to trimming and J lost 4 bases; unmatched junction nucleotides: 7. Here the CDR3 DNA reads TGCGCCAGCAGCTTGGCATCAGGACTAGGGTACAATGAGCAGTTCTTC. Translating gives CASSLASGLGYNEQFF.

This clonotype was counted between two and nine times. The chain couples TRBV18 to TRBJ1-5; a possible D gene is TRBD1 (5 bases). CDR1 and CDR2 (germline): KGHSH, LQKENI. Trimming cost V 3 bases and J 1 base, with 10 bases left between them. The CDR3 extends over 15 amino acids. The CDR3 sequence is CASSPGVSSNQPQHF. CDR3 nucleotides: TGTGCCAGCTCACCGGGGGTTTCCAGCAATCAGCCCCAGCATTTT.

This clonotype has just a few counts. The genes are TRBV14 and TRBJ2-6; no firm D call. V was pared by 4 bases and J by 4 bases, with 5 bases between. This CDR3 is built from 13 residues. CDR1 is SGHDN and CDR2 is FVKESK in the germline V gene. The CDR3 sequence: CASSRPGANVLTF. CDR3 nucleotides: TGTGCCAGCAGCCGTCCGGGGGCCAACGTCCTGACTTTC.

This clonotype was seen many times. The chain links TRBV7-2 to TRBJ2-4; D could derive from TRBD1 or TRBD2 (5 bases each). CDR3 length: 15 residues. CDR1 is SGHTA and CDR2 is FQGNSA in the germline V gene. V lost 4 bases to trimming and J lost 6 bases, with 16 bases between them. CDR3 loop: CASSSGQGRRNIQYF. CDR3 nucleotides: TGTGCCAGCAGCTCGGGGCAGGGTCGGCGAAACATTCAGTACTTC. Based on the CDR3 plus reference TRBV7-2 and TRBJ2-4, the full variable domain is GAGVSQSPSNKVTEKGKDVELRCDPISGHTALYWYRQSLGQGLEFLIYFQGNSAPDKSGLPSDRFSAERTGGSVSTLTIQRTQQEDSAVYLCASSSGQGRRNIQYFGAGTRLSVL.